This TCR beta chain comes out of a study of T cell repertoires in cytomegalovirus infection. In TCRdb, the reads were re-called with MiXCR into one record per CDR3 protein. The profile shows 400,000 to 600,000 distinct CDR3 sequences, under 55% of them singletons. Turning to this clonotype: Its antigen is not identified.

This sequence originates from a human donor in good health (CMV status not recorded). Some clones in this sample may be carry-over from other donors' samples. The sample consisted of cultured PBMCs, taken from culture after CMV antigen stimulation.

The CDR3: CASSGRTVYGYTF. Here the CDR3 DNA reads TGTGCCAGCAGCGGACGGACAGTCTATGGCTACACCTTC. The rearrangement links TRBV7-8 to TRBJ1-2, with D perhaps matching TRBD1 (6 bases). Germline lookup yields CDR1 SGHVS and CDR2 FQNEAQ. The CDR3 contains 13 residues. V gave up 5 bases and J gave up 4 bases, with 11 bases separating them.